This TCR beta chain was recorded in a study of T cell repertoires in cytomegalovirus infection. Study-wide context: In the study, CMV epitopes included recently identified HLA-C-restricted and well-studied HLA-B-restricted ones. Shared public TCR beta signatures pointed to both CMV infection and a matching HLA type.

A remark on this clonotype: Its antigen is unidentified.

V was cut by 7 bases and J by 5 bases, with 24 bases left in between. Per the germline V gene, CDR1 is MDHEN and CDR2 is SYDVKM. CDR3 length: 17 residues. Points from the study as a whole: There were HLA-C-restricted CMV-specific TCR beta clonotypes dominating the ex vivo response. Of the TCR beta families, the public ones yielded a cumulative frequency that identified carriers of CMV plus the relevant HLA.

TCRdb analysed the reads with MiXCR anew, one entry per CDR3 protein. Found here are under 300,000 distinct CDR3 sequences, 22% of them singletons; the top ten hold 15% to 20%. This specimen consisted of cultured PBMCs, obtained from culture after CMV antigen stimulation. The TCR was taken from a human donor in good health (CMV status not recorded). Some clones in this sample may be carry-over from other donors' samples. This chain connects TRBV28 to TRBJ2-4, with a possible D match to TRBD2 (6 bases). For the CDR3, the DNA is TGTGCCAGCATTAGGGGAGGACAACTAGGAGGGGAAAACATTCAGTACTTC. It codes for CASIRGGQLGGENIQYF.